This T cell receptor beta chain derives from a study of T cell responses to AZD1222 COVID-19 vaccine. The CDR3 length is 16 residues. In germline, CDR1 is MNHEY, CDR2 SMNVEV (reference sequence). V lost 7 bases to trimming and J lost 6 bases, with 24 bases between them. Only in-frame clones appear in the TCRdb table, and some are missing; sequencing was by immunoSEQ multiplex PCR. The profile shows 95,000 to 110,000 clones, 90% of them singletons. The sequence derives from an adult in good health. The chain couples TRBV27 to TRBJ1-1; D might be TRBD1 (5 bases). This specimen was peripheral blood, taken on day 0 of AZD1222 vaccination. For the CDR3, the DNA is TGTGCCAGCAATATGGTTGGGGGGACCGGGCCCCCTGAAGCTTTCTTT. It codes for CASNMVGGTGPPEAFF.